This TCR beta chain was recorded in a study of graft-versus-host responses after intestinal transplantation. In regard to this clone: Its antigen is as yet unknown. At the DNA level, this CDR3 is encoded by other sequences in the same sample as well.

Germline CDR1 is SGHRS and CDR2 is YFSETQ. The CDR3 has 15 amino acids. The V and J ends lost 2 bases and 5 bases respectively, with 17 bases between them. Sequenced by immunoSEQ multiplex PCR; TCRdb stores in-frame clones only, minus some. The sample has about 110,000 clones, 80% to 95% seen once. The rearrangement uses TRBV5-1 and TRBJ2-7, with a weak D call TRBD1 (6 bases). The material was unstimulated CD8+ T cells sorted from spleen or lymph node cells, obtained before intestinal transplant. The sequence derives from a human donor who received an intestinal transplant. CDR3: CASSLRGGLVNEQYF. The CDR3 DNA reads as TGCGCCAGCAGCTTAAGAGGGGGTCTAGTGAACGAGCAGTACTTC.